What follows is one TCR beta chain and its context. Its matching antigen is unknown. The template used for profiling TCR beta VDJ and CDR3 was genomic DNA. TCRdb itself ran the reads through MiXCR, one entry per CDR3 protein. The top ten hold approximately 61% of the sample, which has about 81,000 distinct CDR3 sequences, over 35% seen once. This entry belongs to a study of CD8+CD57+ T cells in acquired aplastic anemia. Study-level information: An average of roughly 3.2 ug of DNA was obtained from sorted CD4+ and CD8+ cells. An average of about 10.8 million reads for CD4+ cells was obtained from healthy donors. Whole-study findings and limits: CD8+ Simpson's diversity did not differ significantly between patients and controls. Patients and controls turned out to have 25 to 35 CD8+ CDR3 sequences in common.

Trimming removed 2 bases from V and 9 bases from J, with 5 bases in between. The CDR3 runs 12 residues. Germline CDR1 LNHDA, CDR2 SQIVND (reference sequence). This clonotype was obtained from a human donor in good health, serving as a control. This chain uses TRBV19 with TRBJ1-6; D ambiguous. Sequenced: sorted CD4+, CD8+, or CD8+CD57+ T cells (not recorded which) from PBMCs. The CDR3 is CASSIQGSPLHF. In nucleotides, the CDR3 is TGTGCCAGTAGTATACAAGGTTCACCCCTCCACTTT.